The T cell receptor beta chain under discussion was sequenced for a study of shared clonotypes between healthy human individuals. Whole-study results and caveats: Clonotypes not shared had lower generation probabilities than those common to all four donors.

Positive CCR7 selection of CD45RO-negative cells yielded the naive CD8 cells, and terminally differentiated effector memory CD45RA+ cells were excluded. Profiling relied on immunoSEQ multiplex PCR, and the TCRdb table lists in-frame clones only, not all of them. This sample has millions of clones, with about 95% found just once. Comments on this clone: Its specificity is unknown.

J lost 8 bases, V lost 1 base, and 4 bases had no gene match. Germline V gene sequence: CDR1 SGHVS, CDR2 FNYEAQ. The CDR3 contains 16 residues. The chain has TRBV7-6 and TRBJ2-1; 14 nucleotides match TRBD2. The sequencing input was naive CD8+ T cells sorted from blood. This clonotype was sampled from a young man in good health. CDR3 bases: TGTGCCAGCAGCTTAGGACTAGCGGGAGGGTTTTATGAGCAGTTCTTC. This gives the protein CASSLGLAGGFYEQFF.